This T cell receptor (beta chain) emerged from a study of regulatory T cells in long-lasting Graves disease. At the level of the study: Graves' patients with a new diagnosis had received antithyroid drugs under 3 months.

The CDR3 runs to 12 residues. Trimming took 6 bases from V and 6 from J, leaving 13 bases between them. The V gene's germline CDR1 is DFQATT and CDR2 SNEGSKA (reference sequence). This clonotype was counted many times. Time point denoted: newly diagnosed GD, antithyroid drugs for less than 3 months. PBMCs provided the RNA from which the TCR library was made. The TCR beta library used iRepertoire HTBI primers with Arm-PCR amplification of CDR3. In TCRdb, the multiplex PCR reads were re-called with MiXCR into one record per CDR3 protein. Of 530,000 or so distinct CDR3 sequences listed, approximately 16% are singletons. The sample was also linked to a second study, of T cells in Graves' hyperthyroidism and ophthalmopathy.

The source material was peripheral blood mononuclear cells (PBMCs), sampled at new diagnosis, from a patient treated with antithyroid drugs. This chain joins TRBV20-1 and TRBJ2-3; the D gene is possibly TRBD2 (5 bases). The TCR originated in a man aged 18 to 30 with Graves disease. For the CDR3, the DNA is TGCAGTGCCATTGGACGGAGGGATACGCAGTATTTT. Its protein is CSAIGRRDTQYF.